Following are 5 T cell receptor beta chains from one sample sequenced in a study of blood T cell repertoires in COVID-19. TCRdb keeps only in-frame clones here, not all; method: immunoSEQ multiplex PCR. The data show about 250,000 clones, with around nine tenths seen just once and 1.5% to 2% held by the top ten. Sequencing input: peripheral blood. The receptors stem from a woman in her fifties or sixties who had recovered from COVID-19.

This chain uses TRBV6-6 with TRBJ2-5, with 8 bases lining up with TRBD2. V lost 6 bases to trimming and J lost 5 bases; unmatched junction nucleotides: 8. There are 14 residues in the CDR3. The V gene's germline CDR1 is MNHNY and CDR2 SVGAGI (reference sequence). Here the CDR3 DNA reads TGTGCCAGCAGCTTTAGCGGGGTTTGGGAGACCCAGTACTTC. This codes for CASSFSGVWETQYF.

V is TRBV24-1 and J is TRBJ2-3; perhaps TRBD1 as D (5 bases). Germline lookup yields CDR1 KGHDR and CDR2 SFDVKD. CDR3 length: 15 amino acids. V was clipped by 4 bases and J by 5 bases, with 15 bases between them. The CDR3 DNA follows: TGTGCCACCAGTGACTCAAGGGGTAAGGGAGATACGCAGTATTTT. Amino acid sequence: CATSDSRGKGDTQYF.

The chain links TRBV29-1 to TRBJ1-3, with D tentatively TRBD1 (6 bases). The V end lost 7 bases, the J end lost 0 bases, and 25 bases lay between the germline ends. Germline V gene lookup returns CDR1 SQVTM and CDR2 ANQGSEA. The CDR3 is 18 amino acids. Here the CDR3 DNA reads TGCAGCGCCCAGGGGATTATGGGGCAGGCCTCCTCTGGAAACACCATATATTTT. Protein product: CSAQGIMGQASSGNTIYF.

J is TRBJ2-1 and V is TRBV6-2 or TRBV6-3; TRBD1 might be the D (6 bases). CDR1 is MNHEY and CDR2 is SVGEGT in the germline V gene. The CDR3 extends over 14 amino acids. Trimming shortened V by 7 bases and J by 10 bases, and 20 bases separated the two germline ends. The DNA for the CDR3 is TGTGCCAGCACCCCCCCGGGACATTCCGGGGAGCAGTTCTTC. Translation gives CASTPPGHSGEQFF.

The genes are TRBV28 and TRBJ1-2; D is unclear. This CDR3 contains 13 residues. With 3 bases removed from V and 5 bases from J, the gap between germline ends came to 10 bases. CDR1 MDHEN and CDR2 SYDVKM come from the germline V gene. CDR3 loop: CASSLGRGYGYTF. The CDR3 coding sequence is TGTGCCAGCAGTTTGGGAAGAGGGTATGGCTACACCTTC.